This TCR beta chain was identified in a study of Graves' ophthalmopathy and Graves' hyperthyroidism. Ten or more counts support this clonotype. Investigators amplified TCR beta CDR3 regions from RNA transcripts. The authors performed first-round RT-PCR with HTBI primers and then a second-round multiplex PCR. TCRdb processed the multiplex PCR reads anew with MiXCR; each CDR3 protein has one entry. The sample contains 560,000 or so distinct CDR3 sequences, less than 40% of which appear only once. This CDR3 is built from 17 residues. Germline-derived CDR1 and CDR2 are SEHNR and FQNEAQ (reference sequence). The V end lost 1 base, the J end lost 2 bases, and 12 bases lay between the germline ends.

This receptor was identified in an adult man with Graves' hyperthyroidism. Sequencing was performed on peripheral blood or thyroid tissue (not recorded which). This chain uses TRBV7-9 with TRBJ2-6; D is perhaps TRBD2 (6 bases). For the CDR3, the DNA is TGTGCCAGCAGCTTAGGTCGGAGGGCCACTGGGGCCAACGTCCTGACTTTC. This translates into CASSLGRRATGANVLTF. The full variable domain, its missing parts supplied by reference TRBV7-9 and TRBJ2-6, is DTGVSQNPRHKITKRGQNVTFRCDPISEHNRLYWYRQTLGQGPEFLTYFQNEAQLEKSRLLSDRFSAERPKGSFSTLEIQRTEQGDSAMYLCASSLGRRATGANVLTFGAGSRLTVL.